This T cell receptor (beta chain) emerged from a study of chemoradiotherapy in HPV16-positive cancers. Data came from immunoSEQ multiplex PCR; TCRdb stores just in-frame clones and leaves some out. This table has over a thousand clones, 76% appearing once. This CDR3 region has 15 residues. The ends lost 5 bases at V and 11 bases at J; junction bases unmatched: 13. The germline gives CDR1 LNHNV, CDR2 YYDKDF (reference sequence). Samples were taken several times over chemoradiotherapy. The chain is built from TRBV15 and TRBJ2-5; 11 bases map to TRBD2. This receptor was identified in a human donor with HPV-associated anogenital cancer. The input for sequencing was tumor tissue, taken from a patient who underwent chemoradiotherapy. The CDR3 bases are TGTGCCACCAGCGGACCGGGACTAGCGGTCTCGGGGCAGTACTTC. It specifies CATSGPGLAVSGQYF.